This is a list of T cell receptor beta chains from one sample in a study of human T cells and chemical hapten exposure. Each CDR3 protein gets one entry after TCRdb re-called the RACE reads with MiXCR. The sample contains some 90,000 distinct CDR3 sequences, 11% of which appear only once. The sequences come from whole blood, collected in connection with sensitization to the hapten diphenylcyclopropenone (DPC). The receptors come from a woman in her 30s with alopecia areata. Some clones in this sample may be carry-over from other donors' samples. Each CDR3 is given with its conserved first and last residue. D genes are given only for firm matches. Where a row states a size, it is once, few, many or the class of an expanded clone; other rows omit it.

d_gene	v_gene	abundance	j_gene	CDR3nt	CDR3aa
.	TRBV5-1	few	TRBJ1-4	TGCGCCAGCAGCCAGAGACAGCCAACTAATGAAAAACTGTTTTTT	CASSQRQPTNEKLFF
TRBD1	TRBV20-1	.	TRBJ2-1	TGCAGTGCTAGACCTCGGGACAGGGGCTACAATGAGCAGTTCTTC	CSARPRDRGYNEQFF
.	TRBV20-1	.	TRBJ2-3	TGCAGTGCAAGGGGGGATCTCGCAGATACGCAGTATTTT	CSARGDLADTQYF
.	TRBV29-1	few	TRBJ2-4	TGCAGCGTTGAAGAAGCCAAAAACATTCAGTACTTC	CSVEEAKNIQYF
.	TRBV4-3	.	TRBJ1-2	TGCGCCAGCAGCCAAGAAAGGGGACCGATAATCTATGGCTACACCTTC	CASSQERGPIIYGYTF
.	TRBV4-3	.	TRBJ1-2	TGCGCCAGCAGCCAACAAACAGGGCGCGGTGGCTACACCTTC	CASSQQTGRGGYTF
.	TRBV20-1	.	TRBJ2-3	TGCAGTGCTAGAGATCTGTCGGGGGAGTGGGATACGCAGTATTTT	CSARDLSGEWDTQYF
.	TRBV12-3/TRBV12-4	many	TRBJ1-1	TGTGCCAGCAGTTTAAACAGACCCGAAGCTTTCTTT	CASSLNRPEAFF
.	TRBV14	.	TRBJ2-3	TGTGCCAGCAGCCAAGAACGGCAAAAACGCACAGATACGCAGTATTTT	CASSQERQKRTDTQYF
.	TRBV12-5	.	TRBJ2-1	TGTGCTAGTGGTTTGTTCATCAGCACCTTGAGCGGTGAAAGCTCCTACAATGAGCAGTTCTTC	CASGLFISTLSGESSYNEQFF
TRBD1	TRBV7-6	.	TRBJ1-2	TGTGCCAGCAGCTCTCGGACAGGTCTAGGAGATGGCTACACCTTC	CASSSRTGLGDGYTF
.	TRBV5-1	.	TRBJ2-6	TGCGCCAGCAGCCCTGGACACACTGGGGCCAACGTCCTGACTTTC	CASSPGHTGANVLTF
.	TRBV4-2	many	TRBJ2-6	TGTGCCAGCAGCCAAGATACGGGGGTCGGGGCCAACGTCCTGACTTTC	CASSQDTGVGANVLTF
TRBD1	TRBV30	few	TRBJ2-2	TGTGCCTGGAGGGTCCCGGAGGACAGGGTGACCGGGGAGCTGTTTTTT	CAWRVPEDRVTGELFF
.	TRBV19	many	TRBJ1-2	TGTGCCAGTAGTCCCCCCGCCACAGGGCTTGGCTACACCTTC	CASSPPATGLGYTF